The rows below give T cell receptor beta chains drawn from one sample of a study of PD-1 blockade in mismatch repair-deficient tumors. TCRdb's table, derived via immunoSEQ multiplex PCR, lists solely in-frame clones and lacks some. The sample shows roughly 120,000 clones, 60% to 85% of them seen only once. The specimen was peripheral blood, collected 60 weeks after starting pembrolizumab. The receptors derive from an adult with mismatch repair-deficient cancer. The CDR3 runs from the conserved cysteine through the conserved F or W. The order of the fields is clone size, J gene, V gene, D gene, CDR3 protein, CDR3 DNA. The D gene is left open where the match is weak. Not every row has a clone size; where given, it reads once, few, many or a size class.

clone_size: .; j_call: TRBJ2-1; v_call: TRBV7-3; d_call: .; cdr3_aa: CASSSQGGEQFF; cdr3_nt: TGTGCCAGCAGCTCTCAGGGTGGTGAGCAGTTCTTC
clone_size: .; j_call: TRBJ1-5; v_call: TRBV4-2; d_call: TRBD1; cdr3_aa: CASSLTGGRRYSNQPQHF; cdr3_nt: TGTGCCAGCAGTCTAACAGGGGGCAGGCGATATAGCAATCAGCCCCAGCATTTT
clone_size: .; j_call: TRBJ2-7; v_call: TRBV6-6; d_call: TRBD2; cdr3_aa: CASSSSGLFSYEQYF; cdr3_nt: TGTGCCAGCAGTTCTAGCGGTCTTTTCTCCTACGAGCAGTACTTC
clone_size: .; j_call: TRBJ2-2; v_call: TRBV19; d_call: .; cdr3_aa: CASSIVELSGELFF; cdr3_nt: TGTGCCAGTAGTATAGTGGAACTCTCCGGGGAGCTGTTTTTT
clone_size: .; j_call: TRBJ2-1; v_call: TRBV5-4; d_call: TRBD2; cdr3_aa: CASNSGTNEQFF; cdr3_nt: TGTGCCAGCAATAGCGGGACCAATGAGCAGTTCTTC
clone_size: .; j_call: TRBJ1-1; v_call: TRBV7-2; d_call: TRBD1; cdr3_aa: CASSYDRDTEAFF; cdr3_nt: TGTGCCAGCAGCTACGACAGGGACACTGAAGCTTTCTTT
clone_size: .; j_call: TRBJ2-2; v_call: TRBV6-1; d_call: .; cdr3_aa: CASSEGSVGELFF; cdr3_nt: TGTGCCAGCAGTGAAGGGAGTGTAGGGGAGCTGTTTTTT
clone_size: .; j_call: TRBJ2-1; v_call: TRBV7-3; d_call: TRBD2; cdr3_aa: CASSLTGLAENEQFF; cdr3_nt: TGTGCCAGCAGCTTAACGGGACTAGCGGAAAATGAGCAGTTCTTC
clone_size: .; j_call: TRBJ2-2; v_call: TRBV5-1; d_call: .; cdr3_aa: CASTKAGSPNTGELFF; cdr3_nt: TGCGCCAGTACCAAGGCGGGATCCCCTAACACCGGGGAGCTGTTTTTT
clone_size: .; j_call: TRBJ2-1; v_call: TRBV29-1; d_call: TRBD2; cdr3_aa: CSVAGGLAGTSYNEQFF; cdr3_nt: TGCAGCGTTGCCGGGGGACTAGCGGGGACCTCCTACAATGAGCAGTTCTTC
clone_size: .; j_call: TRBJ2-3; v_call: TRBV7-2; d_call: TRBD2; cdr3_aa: CASSFLAGGGDTQYF; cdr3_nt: TGTGCCAGCAGCTTCCTAGCGGGAGGAGGTGATACGCAGTATTTT
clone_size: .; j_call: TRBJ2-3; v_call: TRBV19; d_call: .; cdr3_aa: CASSPWTEVDTQYF; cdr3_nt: TGTGCCAGTAGTCCTTGGACAGAGGTGGATACGCAGTATTTT
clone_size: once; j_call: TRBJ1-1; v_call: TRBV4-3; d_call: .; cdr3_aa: CASSQGETVNTEAFF; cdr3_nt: TGCGCCAGCAGCCAAGGAGAGACGGTGAACACTGAAGCTTTCTTT
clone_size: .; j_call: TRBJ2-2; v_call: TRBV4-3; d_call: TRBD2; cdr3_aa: CASKTSAANTGELFF; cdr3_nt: TGCGCCAGCAAAACTAGCGCCGCGAACACCGGGGAGCTGTTTTTT
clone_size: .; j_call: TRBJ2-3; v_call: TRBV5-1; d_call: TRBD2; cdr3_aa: CASSLGLAGATDTQYF; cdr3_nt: TGCGCCAGCAGCTTGGGACTAGCGGGGGCCACAGATACGCAGTATTTT
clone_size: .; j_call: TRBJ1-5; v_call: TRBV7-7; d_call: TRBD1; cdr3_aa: CASSLQGGGPQHF; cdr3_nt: TGTGCTAGCAGCTTACAGGGGGGAGGTCCCCAGCATTTT
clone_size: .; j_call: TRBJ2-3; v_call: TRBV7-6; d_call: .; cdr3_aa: CASSLGSGAGLDTQYF; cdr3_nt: TGTGCCAGCAGCTTAGGTAGTGGGGCGGGGTTGGATACGCAGTATTTT
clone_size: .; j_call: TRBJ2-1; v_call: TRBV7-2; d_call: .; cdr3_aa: CASSSPPGSYNEQFF; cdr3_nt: TGTGCCAGCAGCTCCCCCCCTGGCTCCTACAATGAGCAGTTCTTC
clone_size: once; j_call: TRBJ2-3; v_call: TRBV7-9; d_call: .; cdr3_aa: CASSLEGGWLGTDTQYF; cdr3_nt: TGTGCCAGCAGCTTAGAGGGAGGTTGGCTGGGCACAGATACGCAGTATTTT
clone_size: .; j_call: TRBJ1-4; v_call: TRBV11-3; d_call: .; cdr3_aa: CASSFSGRSHEKLFF; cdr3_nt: TGTGCCAGCAGCTTCTCGGGCAGGTCTCACGAAAAACTGTTTTTT
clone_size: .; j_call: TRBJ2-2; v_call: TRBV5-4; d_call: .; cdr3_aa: CATSPGRHTGELFF; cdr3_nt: TGTGCCACCTCACCGGGCCGACACACCGGGGAGCTGTTTTTT
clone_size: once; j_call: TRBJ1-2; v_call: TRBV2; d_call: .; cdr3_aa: CASSPFLGFNYGYTF; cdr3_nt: TGTGCCAGCAGCCCTTTTTTGGGCTTTAACTATGGCTACACCTTC
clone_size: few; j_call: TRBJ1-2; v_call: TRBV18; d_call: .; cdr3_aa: CASSQTVSNYGYTF; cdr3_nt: TGTGCCAGCTCTCAGACAGTTTCTAACTATGGCTACACCTTC
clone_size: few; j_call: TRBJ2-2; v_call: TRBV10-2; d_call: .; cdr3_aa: CATGQLGELFF; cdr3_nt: TGCGCCACCGGACAGCTCGGGGAGCTGTTTTTT
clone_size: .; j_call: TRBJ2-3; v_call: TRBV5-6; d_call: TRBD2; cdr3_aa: CASLRRTSAQKDTQYF; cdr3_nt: TGTGCCAGCCTTCGAAGGACTAGCGCCCAGAAGGATACGCAGTATTTT
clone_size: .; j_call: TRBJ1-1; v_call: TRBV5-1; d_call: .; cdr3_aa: CASSVAGNTEAFF; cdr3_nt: TGCGCCAGCAGCGTCGCGGGTAACACTGAAGCTTTCTTT
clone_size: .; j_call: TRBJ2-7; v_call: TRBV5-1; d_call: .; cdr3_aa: CASTPGAGGRNEQYF; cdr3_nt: TGCGCCAGCACCCCCGGCGCAGGGGGGAGGAACGAGCAGTACTTC